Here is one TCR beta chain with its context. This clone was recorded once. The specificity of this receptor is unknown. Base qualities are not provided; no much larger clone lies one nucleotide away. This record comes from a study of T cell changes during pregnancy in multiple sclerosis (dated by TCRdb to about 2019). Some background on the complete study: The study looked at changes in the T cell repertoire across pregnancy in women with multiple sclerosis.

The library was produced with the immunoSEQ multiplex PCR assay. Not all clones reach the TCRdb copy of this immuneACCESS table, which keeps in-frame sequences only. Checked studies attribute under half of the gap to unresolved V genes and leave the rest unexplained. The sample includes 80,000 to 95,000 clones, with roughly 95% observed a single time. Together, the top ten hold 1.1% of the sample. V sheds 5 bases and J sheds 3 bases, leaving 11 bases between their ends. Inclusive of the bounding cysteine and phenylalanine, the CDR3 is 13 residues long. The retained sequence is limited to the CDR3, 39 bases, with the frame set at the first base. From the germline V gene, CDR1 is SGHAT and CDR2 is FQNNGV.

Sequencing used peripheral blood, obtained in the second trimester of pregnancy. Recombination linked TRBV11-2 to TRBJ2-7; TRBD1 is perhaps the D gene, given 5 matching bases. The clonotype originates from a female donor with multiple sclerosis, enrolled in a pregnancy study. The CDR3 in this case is CASSTRQYYEQYF. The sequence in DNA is TGTGCCAGCAGCACCAGACAGTACTACGAGCAGTACTTC.